Listed below are T cell receptor beta chains from one sample, sequenced in a study of blood T cell repertoires in COVID-19. Measured with immunoSEQ multiplex PCR; TCRdb has only the in-frame clones, and not every one. Of 200,000 to 250,000 clones listed, 81% are singletons. The sequenced material came from PBMCs or T cells enriched from blood (not recorded which). Receptors were obtained from a woman between 45 and 60 years old with acute COVID-19. Both conserved end residues are part of each CDR3. Each record gives: D gene, J gene, clone size, V gene, CDR3 DNA, CDR3 protein. D genes are given only for firm matches. Expanded clones get a size class; other rows say once, few or many, or leave the size out.

TRBD2	TRBJ2-7	NA	TRBV7-2	TGTGCCAGCAGCTTAGCCCGGATGGGGGGGAGCTCCTACGAGCAGTACTTC	CASSLARMGGSSYEQYF
NA	TRBJ2-1	NA	TRBV11-3	TGTGCCAGCAGCTTAACTAGGTACAATGAGCAGTTCTTC	CASSLTRYNEQFF
NA	TRBJ2-1	NA	TRBV6-4	TGTGCCAGCAGTGACAGACCGACTGGGAGCTCCTACAATGAGCAGTTCTTC	CASSDRPTGSSYNEQFF
NA	TRBJ1-6	once	TRBV27	TGTGCCAGCAGTTTCCCGAATTCACCCCTCCACTTT	CASSFPNSPLHF
NA	TRBJ1-3	once	TRBV11-2	TGTGCCAGCAGCGTCACAGACACAGGCACCATATATTTT	CASSVTDTGTIYF
TRBD2	TRBJ2-5	NA	TRBV28	TGTGCCAGCAGTTTACTTAGCGGGGGGCAAGAGACCCAGTACTTC	CASSLLSGGQETQYF
TRBD1	TRBJ1-5	NA	TRBV28	TGTGCCAGCAGTGGACAGGGGGATCAGCCCCAGCATTTT	CASSGQGDQPQHF
TRBD1	TRBJ1-3	NA	TRBV4-3	TGCGCCAGCAGCCAAGATAGAGTCAGGGGGCTTGGAAACACCATATATTTT	CASSQDRVRGLGNTIYF
NA	TRBJ2-1	once	TRBV10-3	TGTGCCATCAGTGAAGGCGGGGCCGCCTACAATGAGCAGTTCTTC	CAISEGGAAYNEQFF
TRBD1	TRBJ2-7	NA	TRBV28	TGTGCCAGCATCCCTTTTGGGGGACAGAGATTATACGAGCAGTACTTC	CASIPFGGQRLYEQYF
TRBD1	TRBJ1-2	NA	TRBV30	TGTGCCTGGGTGCCGGGACAGGGGAACTATGGCTACACCTTC	CAWVPGQGNYGYTF
NA	TRBJ2-3	NA	TRBV4-1	TGCGCCAGCAGCCAGGGGAGAGGTCTGGATACGCAGTATTTT	CASSQGRGLDTQYF
TRBD1	TRBJ1-5	once	TRBV28	TGTGCCAGCGGAAGCAGGGGGCTTTATGATCAGCCCCAGCATTTT	CASGSRGLYDQPQHF
NA	TRBJ2-7	NA	TRBV6-5	TGTGCCAGCAGTTACGACTTATATTCCTACGAGCAGTACTTC	CASSYDLYSYEQYF
TRBD2	TRBJ2-5	NA	TRBV29-1	TGCAGCGTTGAAGATCTTCTAGCGGGGGGTTTGGCCCAGTACTTC	CSVEDLLAGGLAQYF
TRBD2	TRBJ2-3	NA	TRBV6-2/TRBV6-3	TGTGCCAGCAGCCTCTACGTAGCGGGAGCCCTGGCGGATACGCAGTATTTT	CASSLYVAGALADTQYF
TRBD2	TRBJ2-1	NA	TRBV3-1/TRBV3-2	TGTGCCAGCAGCCCAAGAGGCACTAGCGGGTACAATGAGCAGTTCTTC	CASSPRGTSGYNEQFF
TRBD1	TRBJ2-5	NA	TRBV5-1	TGCGCCAGCAGCTTGGGTGGGACAGGGCAAGAGACCCAGTACTTC	CASSLGGTGQETQYF
TRBD1	TRBJ2-7	NA	TRBV28	TGTGCCAGCAGTGCTTGGGGGGACAGGGGACGAAACGAGCAGTACTTC	CASSAWGDRGRNEQYF
NA	TRBJ2-3	once	TRBV7-3	TGTGCCAGCAGCGCGGGACTCTCCATGTACACAGATACGCAGTATTTT	CASSAGLSMYTDTQYF
NA	TRBJ2-7	NA	TRBV6-2/TRBV6-3	TGTGCCAGCAGTTACGCTAGCTACGAGCAGTACTTC	CASSYASYEQYF
NA	TRBJ2-7	NA	TRBV6-2/TRBV6-3	TGTGCCAGCAGTAGACAGGCCTACGAGCAGTACTTC	CASSRQAYEQYF
TRBD2	TRBJ2-1	NA	TRBV3-1/TRBV3-2	TGTGCCAGCAGCCAGGGGGACTACGTGGAGCAGTTCTTC	CASSQGDYVEQFF
TRBD1	TRBJ1-2	NA	TRBV10-2	TGCGCCAGCAGTACACAGGGGGCTAGCTATGGCTACACCTTC	CASSTQGASYGYTF
NA	TRBJ1-1	NA	TRBV7-2	TGTGCCAGCAGCTTTATGACCAGGGGAGAAGCTTTCTTT	CASSFMTRGEAFF
TRBD1	TRBJ2-7	NA	TRBV12-3/TRBV12-4	TGTGCCAGCAGTTTTGACAGGGCTAGCGAGCAGTACTTC	CASSFDRASEQYF
NA	TRBJ2-7	NA	TRBV5-8	TGTGCCAGCAGCTTGGCAGTACAGTACGAGCAGTACTTC	CASSLAVQYEQYF
NA	TRBJ1-1	NA	TRBV3-1/TRBV3-2	TGTGCCAGCAGCCAAGTGGCAGGGCATGAAGCTTTCTTT	CASSQVAGHEAFF
NA	TRBJ1-3	NA	TRBV28	TGTGCCAGCAGTTCCTCCTCGTACTCTGGAAACACCATATATTTT	CASSSSSYSGNTIYF
NA	TRBJ1-4	NA	TRBV9	TGTGCCAGCAGTACAACAGGCAACCCTGAAAAACTGTTTTTT	CASSTTGNPEKLFF
NA	TRBJ2-7	NA	TRBV20-1	TGCAGTGCCGACAGAATTGGAGAGCAGTACTTC	CSADRIGEQYF
TRBD1	TRBJ1-3	NA	TRBV28	TGTGCCAGCAGTCCTTCGGGACAGAGCTACTCTGGAAACACCATATATTTT	CASSPSGQSYSGNTIYF
NA	TRBJ1-4	NA	TRBV12-3/TRBV12-4	TGTGCCAGCAGTAAGAGGGTTAATGAAAAACTGTTTTTT	CASSKRVNEKLFF
NA	TRBJ1-1	NA	TRBV29-1	TGCAGCGTTGATCAGGGCTTGAACACTGAAGCTTTCTTT	CSVDQGLNTEAFF
NA	TRBJ1-2	once	TRBV27	TGTGCCAGCATCGCCCGTGGGACATCTAACTATGGCTACACCTTC	CASIARGTSNYGYTF
TRBD1	TRBJ1-4	once	TRBV4-1	TGCGCCAGCAGCCAAGAGGACAGGACATTGTTTTTT	CASSQEDRTLFF
TRBD1	TRBJ1-2	NA	TRBV7-2	TGTGCCAGCAGCTCAGAACTCCGGGACAGGGTTGGCTACACCTTC	CASSSELRDRVGYTF
TRBD1	TRBJ1-1	NA	TRBV6-2/TRBV6-3	TGTGCCAGCAGTTACCCCTCTTGGCAGGGGGCTTACACTGAAGCTTTCTTT	CASSYPSWQGAYTEAFF
NA	TRBJ2-3	NA	TRBV7-2	TGTGCCAGCAGCCCTACGACTAGCACAGATACGCAGTATTTT	CASSPTTSTDTQYF
NA	TRBJ2-3	NA	TRBV9	TGTGCCAGCAGCGTAGATATAAATACGCAGTATTTT	CASSVDINTQYF
NA	TRBJ2-1	once	TRBV29-1	TGCAGCGTTGAGGTCCGGGGTGGTGAGCAGTTCTTC	CSVEVRGGEQFF
NA	TRBJ1-2	NA	TRBV4-3	TGCGCCAGCAGCCAAGATTTTGGGGGCTCGGAGGGCTACACCTTC	CASSQDFGGSEGYTF
NA	TRBJ2-2	NA	TRBV18	TGTGCCAGCTCACCTAAGGGAGTGAACACCGGGGAGCTGTTTTTT	CASSPKGVNTGELFF
TRBD1	TRBJ2-1	NA	TRBV27	TGTGCCAGCAGCTGGACAGGTCGCAATGAGCAGTTCTTC	CASSWTGRNEQFF
NA	TRBJ2-3	once	TRBV18	TGTGCCAGCTCACCTGGCAGGGTTGAATATGCAGATACGCAGTATTTT	CASSPGRVEYADTQYF
TRBD2	TRBJ2-2	NA	TRBV10-3	TGTGCCATCAGAGGGACTAGCGGGAGTGCCGCGGAGCTGTTTTTT	CAIRGTSGSAAELFF
NA	TRBJ1-4	few	TRBV28	TGTGCCAGCAGGGCAATGACCGGGAAGGTTACTAATGAAAAACTGTTTTTT	CASRAMTGKVTNEKLFF
NA	TRBJ1-3	NA	TRBV19	TGTGCCAGTAGTTCGGGGATTGGAAACACCATATATTTT	CASSSGIGNTIYF